These 17 T cell receptor beta chains originate from one sample sequenced in a study of identical twins. TCRdb re-derived calls from the 5' RACE reads in MiXCR, one entry per CDR3 protein. The data contain 450,000 or so distinct CDR3 sequences, 12% to 15% of them singletons. These same data were also listed under a study on yellow fever vaccine responses in identical twins.

Sequenced: CD4+ T cells sorted from blood. Source of these receptors: a woman aged 18-29 years in good health.

The chain employs TRBV28 and TRBJ2-1; D is perhaps TRBD2 (5 bases). The CDR3 has 17 residues. The V and J ends lost 2 bases and 3 bases respectively, with 17 bases between them. Germline assignment: CDR1 MDHEN and CDR2 SYDVKM. The DNA of the CDR3 is TGTGCCAGCAGTTTAGCGGGTGGTCGGGGTCGCTACAATGAGCAGTTCTTC. Residues: CASSLAGGRGRYNEQFF.

This sequence joins TRBV11-1 and TRBJ2-1, with D perhaps assigned TRBD1 or TRBD2 (6 bases each). This CDR3 is built from 20 residues. The V gene's germline CDR1 is SGHAT and CDR2 FQDESV (reference sequence). The V gene lost 3 bases and the J gene lost 4 bases, with 28 bases spanning the gap. DNA of the CDR3: TGTGCCAGCAGCTTCGTCGCTTTATGGGGGGCCCAACTACTATACAATGAGCAGTTCTTC. It translates to CASSFVALWGAQLLYNEQFF.

DNA of the CDR3: TGTGCCAGCAGCTCAGCGGGGGGGCCGGCAGATACGCAGTATTTT. It encodes CASSSAGGPADTQYF. V gene TRBV6-2 or TRBV6-3 combines with J gene TRBJ2-3; the match to TRBD2 covers 10 bases. With 6 bases clipped from V and 4 bases from J, the junction kept 7 bases outside the gene matches. The CDR3 has 15 amino acids. Per germline, CDR1 MNHEY and CDR2 SVGEGT.

This clonotype was seen repeatedly, ten times or more. This chain uses TRBV11-3 with TRBJ2-3, with D possibly being TRBD2 (6 bases). The CDR3 sequence is 15 residues long. Germline CDR1 SGHNT, CDR2 YENEEA. Deletions cut 5 bases from V and 2 bases from J, with 14 bases between. CDR3 protein: CASSRMPSVTDTQYF. As DNA, the CDR3 is TGTGCCAGCAGCAGAATGCCTAGCGTCACAGATACGCAGTATTTT.

Comments on this clonotype: A much larger clone lies one base from this, so it may be a read error. This chain uses TRBV10-3 with TRBJ2-3; 7 bases line up with TRBD2. This CDR3 contains 16 residues. Per germline, CDR1 ENHRY and CDR2 SYGVKD. CDR3 loop: CAISARLATSTDMQYF. Written as DNA, the CDR3 is TGTGCCATCAGTGCTCGACTAGCTACTAGCACAGATATGCAGTATTTT.

The V and J genes are TRBV29-1 and TRBJ2-3; D is uncertain. CDR3 length: 11 residues. Looked up from germline, CDR1 is SQVTM and CDR2 is ANQGSEA. CDR3 coding DNA: TGCAGTTTTCGGAACACAGATACGCAGTATTTT. The encoded protein is CSFRNTDTQYF.

Notes on this clonotype: Mismatch with germline at one junction end may stem from a read error. The rearrangement uses TRBV7-7 and TRBJ2-2, with 7 bases that match TRBD1. The CDR3 is 15 amino acids. Germline V gives CDR1 SSHAT, CDR2 FNYEAQ (reference sequence). Here the CDR3 DNA reads TGTGCTAGCAGCCAGGGACAGACTAACACCGGGGAGCTGTTTTTT. It translates to CASSQGQTNTGELFF.

DNA of the CDR3: TGTGCCAGCAGTAGAAGGACAGGGGGAGGCGGCTACACCTTC. It is translated as CASSRRTGGGGYTF. The chain recombines TRBV27 with TRBJ1-2; 10 bases fit TRBD1. The V gene end was trimmed by 5 bases and the J gene end by 8 bases; junction bases not matched to a gene: 8. CDR3 length: 14 residues. The V gene's germline CDR1 is MNHEY and CDR2 SMNVEV (reference sequence).

This clonotype has more than one count but fewer than ten. The genes are TRBV24-1 and TRBJ2-3, with TRBD2 identical over 10 bases. The V gene's germline CDR1 is KGHDR and CDR2 SFDVKD. V was clipped by 12 bases and J by 2 bases; unmatched bases: 16. The CDR3 totals 17 residues. The CDR3 spells CAAGTLLLAGNTDTQYF. CDR3 nucleotide sequence: TGTGCCGCCGGGACTCTACTACTAGCGGGGAACACAGATACGCAGTATTTT.

The V gene is TRBV20-1, the J gene TRBJ2-4; the match to TRBD1 covers 11 bases. Germline CDR1 reads DFQATT; CDR2 reads SNEGSKA (reference sequence). This CDR3 spans 15 amino acids. V lost 5 bases to trimming and J lost 1 base; unmatched junction nucleotides: 4. The CDR3 bases are TGCAGTGCTCCCGGACAGGGGGCGGCCAAAAACATTCAGTACTTC. It codes for CSAPGQGAAKNIQYF.

This clonotype turned up a few times. The V gene is TRBV7-8, the J gene TRBJ2-3; TRBD2 aligns across 14 bases. Looked up from germline, CDR1 is SGHVS and CDR2 is FQNEAQ. This CDR3 region has 19 residues. V shed 5 bases, J shed 2 bases, and the junction held 12 bases outside the gene matches. DNA of the CDR3: TGTGCCAGCAGCCGGCTTCCCTGGACTAGCGGGGGGTTCACAGATACGCAGTATTTT. Translation gives CASSRLPWTSGGFTDTQYF.

This clonotype was detected a few times. The chain is built from TRBV6-2 or TRBV6-3 and TRBJ1-2; D ambiguous. Trimming cost V 2 bases and J 3 bases, with 13 bases left between them. CDR3 length: 15 amino acids. Per the germline V gene, CDR1 is MNHEY and CDR2 is SVGEGT. DNA of the CDR3: TGTGCCAGCAGTTACAGTTTTTCGACGGACTATGGCTACACCTTC. Translated, it gives CASSYSFSTDYGYTF.

This clonotype turned up a few times. The chain has TRBV30 and TRBJ2-1, with 8 bases lining up with TRBD1. Losses at the gene ends were 2 bases for V and 8 bases for J; bases not matched to a gene: 5. The CDR3 has 13 amino acids. Germline assignment: CDR1 GTSNPN and CDR2 SVGIG (reference sequence). CDR3 loop: CAWSSDRGYEQFF. DNA for the CDR3: TGTGCCTGGAGTTCCGACAGGGGCTATGAGCAGTTCTTC.

This clonotype was seen a handful of times. This chain connects TRBV6-1 to TRBJ2-3; maybe TRBD2 (6 bases). The CDR3 runs to 13 residues. From germline, CDR1 is MNHNS and CDR2 SASEGT. V dropped 1 base and J dropped 9 bases, with 11 bases sitting between them. This CDR3 is CASSEGPGGTQYF. The CDR3 region has the DNA TGTGCCAGCAGTGAAGGGCCTGGGGGGACGCAGTATTTT.

The genes are TRBV18 and TRBJ1-6; D gene unclear. The CDR3 has 12 amino acids. Trimming removed 3 bases from V and 8 bases from J, with 5 bases in between. Looked up from germline, CDR1 is KGHSH and CDR2 is LQKENI. The CDR3 loop is CASSPADSPLHF. The CDR3 DNA is TGTGCCAGCTCACCGGCGGATTCACCCCTCCACTTT.

The chain has TRBV5-1 and TRBJ2-1; no clear D gene. V lost 0 bases and J 4 bases, leaving 14 bases between the germline ends. Germline V gives CDR1 SGHRS, CDR2 YFSETQ. This CDR3 spans 16 amino acids. The CDR3 protein is CASSLAVGASYNEQFF. Here the CDR3 DNA reads TGCGCCAGCAGCTTGGCTGTCGGAGCCTCTTACAATGAGCAGTTCTTC.

The chain carries TRBV3-1 and TRBJ2-5; no reliable D call. V lost 1 base and J lost 3, with 9 bases in between. Per the germline V gene, CDR1 is LGHDT and CDR2 is YNNKEL (reference sequence). The CDR3 totals 14 residues. The CDR3 region is CASSQGPWKETQYF. CDR3 nucleotides: TGTGCCAGCAGCCAAGGTCCTTGGAAAGAGACCCAGTACTTC.